Sequencing of this T cell receptor (beta chain) was carried out in a study of early T cells in non-severe SARS-CoV-2 infection. In the study overall: Unsorted whole blood bulk RNA was sequenced, with unpaired chains. The study, taken as a whole, reports: VDJdb matching skewed toward anti-spike CD8 responses, missing private and CD4 specificities.

The table lists this clonotype with many counts. Its specificity is not known. Germline assignment: CDR1 KGHSY and CDR2 FQNENV. V was shortened by 4 bases and J by 5 bases, with 11 bases between the two germline ends. The CDR3 consists of 13 residues. Attachment of unique molecular identifiers to individual cDNA molecules was performed. TCRdb reprocessed the 5' RACE reads via MiXCR and lists one record per CDR3 protein. The data hold 70,000 to 85,000 distinct CDR3 sequences, with approximately 12% observed a single time. The V and J genes are TRBV16 and TRBJ1-2; a weak D match, TRBD1 (5 bases). The source material was whole blood, sampled at baseline. The sequence derives from an adult who was a healthcare worker with PCR-confirmed SARS-CoV-2 infection or an uninfected control (not recorded which). The donor label of this sample is uncertain. CDR3 residues: CASSRRREYGYTF. For the CDR3, the DNA is TGTGCCAGCAGCCGTCGCAGGGAATATGGCTACACCTTC.